The present entry profiles one T cell receptor beta chain with its context. This table comes from immunoSEQ multiplex PCR, and its TCRdb copy is limited to in-frame clones, with some not included. The sample has about 440,000 clones, around 90% seen once. These data come from a study of Ad26.COV2.S vaccination and SARS-CoV-2 variants. The treatment denotes: roughly 19 received Ad26.COV2.S at low or high dose, single or two shots; about 5 received placebo; per-sample allocation not given. Specimen acquisition occurred on day 63 following the initial vaccine or placebo injection. The CDR3 loop spans 14 amino acids. V lost 1 base to trimming and J lost 9 bases; unmatched junction nucleotides: 4. Per the germline V gene, CDR1 is SGHAT and CDR2 is FQDESV (reference sequence).

This sequence joins TRBV11-1 and TRBJ2-3, with 10 positions matching TRBD2. Here the sequenced sample was peripheral blood, taken in a trial of Ad26.COV2.S vaccine versus placebo. This sequence originates from a person between 18 and 65 years old who received the Ad26.COV2.S COVID-19 vaccine or a placebo. CDR3 residues: CASSLVLAGVTQYF. In nucleotides, the CDR3 is TGTGCCAGCAGCTTAGTTCTAGCGGGAGTCACGCAGTATTTT.